This TCR beta chain stems from a study of blood T cell repertoires in COVID-19. Some clones are missing from TCRdb's copy, which holds only in-frame ones; the method was immunoSEQ multiplex PCR. The sample carries 150,000 to 200,000 clones, around nine tenths recorded once. V lost 2 bases to trimming and J lost 0 bases, with 13 bases between them. This CDR3 region has 17 residues. CDR1 is MNHEY and CDR2 is SMNVEV in the germline V gene (reference sequence). Sequencing was performed on PBMCs or T cells enriched from blood (not recorded which). The sequence was obtained from a young woman who had recovered from COVID-19. The V and J genes are TRBV27 and TRBJ2-2; perhaps TRBD2 as D (6 bases). CDR3 nucleotides: TGTGCCAGCAGTTTACTGGGGGGTCCCGCGAACACCGGGGAGCTGTTTTTT. Its translation is CASSLLGGPANTGELFF.